This entry is about one TCR beta chain. The sample is drawn from a study of PD-1 blockade in classical Hodgkin lymphoma. Per germline, CDR1 LGHNA and CDR2 YSLEER. The CDR3 spans 15 residues. Trimming cost V 5 bases and J 5 bases, with 16 bases left between them. Using immunoSEQ multiplex PCR, the repertoire was profiled, and TCRdb retains in-frame clones only, with some absent. Of about 5,200 clones listed, 85% to 90% were seen once; the top ten hold about 15%. Time point indicated: newly diagnosed, previously untreated cHL patient sample. From thawed PBMCs, magnetic negative selection was used to isolate the CD8+ T cells.

The sample comprised CD8+ T cells from blood. The receptor's source is a human donor with classical Hodgkin lymphoma. The V call is TRBV4-3, the J call TRBJ2-1; D possibly corresponds to TRBD2 (6 bases). The CDR3 protein is CASSVTGTPNNEQFF. The CDR3 DNA reads TGCGCCAGCAGCGTGACGGGGACTCCCAACAATGAGCAGTTCTTC.